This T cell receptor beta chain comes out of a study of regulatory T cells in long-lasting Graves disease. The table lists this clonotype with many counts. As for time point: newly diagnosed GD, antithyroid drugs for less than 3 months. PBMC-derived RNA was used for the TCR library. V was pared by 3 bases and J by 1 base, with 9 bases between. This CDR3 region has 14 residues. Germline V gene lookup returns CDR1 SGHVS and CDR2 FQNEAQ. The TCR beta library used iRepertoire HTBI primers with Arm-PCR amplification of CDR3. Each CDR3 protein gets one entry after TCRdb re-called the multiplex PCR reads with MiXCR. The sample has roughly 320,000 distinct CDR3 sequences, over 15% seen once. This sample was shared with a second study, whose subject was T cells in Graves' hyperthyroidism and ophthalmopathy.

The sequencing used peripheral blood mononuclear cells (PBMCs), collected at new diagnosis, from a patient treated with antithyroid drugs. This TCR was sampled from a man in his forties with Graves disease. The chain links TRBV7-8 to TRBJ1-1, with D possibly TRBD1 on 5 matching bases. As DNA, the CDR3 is TGTGCCAGCAGCTTCCTCACAGGGAACACTGAAGCTTTCTTT. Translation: CASSFLTGNTEAFF. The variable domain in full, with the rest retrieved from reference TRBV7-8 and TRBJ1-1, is GAGVSQSPRYKVAKRGQDVALRCDPISGHVSLFWYQQALGQGPEFLTYFQNEAQLDKSGLPSDRFFAERPEGSVSTLKIQRTQQEDSAVYLCASSFLTGNTEAFFGQGTRLTVV.